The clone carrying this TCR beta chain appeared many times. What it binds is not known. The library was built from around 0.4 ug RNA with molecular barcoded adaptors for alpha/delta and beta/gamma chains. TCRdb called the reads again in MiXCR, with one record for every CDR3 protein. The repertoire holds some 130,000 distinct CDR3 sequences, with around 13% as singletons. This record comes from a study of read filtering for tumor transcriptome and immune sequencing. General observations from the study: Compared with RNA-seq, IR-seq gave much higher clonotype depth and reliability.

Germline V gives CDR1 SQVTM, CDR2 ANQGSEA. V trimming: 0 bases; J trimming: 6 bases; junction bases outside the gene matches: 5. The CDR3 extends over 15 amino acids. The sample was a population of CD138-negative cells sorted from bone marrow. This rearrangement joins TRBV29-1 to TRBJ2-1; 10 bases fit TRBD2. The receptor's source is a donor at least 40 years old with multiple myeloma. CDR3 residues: CSVEDSTSGVNEQFF. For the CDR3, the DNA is TGCAGCGTTGAAGATAGCACTAGCGGGGTCAATGAGCAGTTCTTC.